This T cell receptor beta chain was identified in a study of blood T cell repertoires in COVID-19. Germline CDR1 is LNHDA and CDR2 is SQIVND (reference sequence). The CDR3 contains 13 residues. With 4 bases removed from V and 4 bases from J, the gap between germline ends came to 7 bases. Patients from Seattle were sampled longitudinally, starting during active infection. How the authors handled the data: Amplified reference gene primers provided the basis for estimating nucleated cell counts. The protocol was immunoSEQ multiplex PCR, while the TCRdb copy is restricted to in-frame clones and leaves out a portion. The V and J calls and the clone size are those of that table, but D and trimming were determined from the DNA. The sample holds around 270,000 clones, around 81% seen once.

The sequenced material came from peripheral blood. The sequence was obtained from a person aged 70 to 85 with COVID-19, enrolled during active disease. This chain uses TRBV19 with TRBJ2-2; D is undetermined. The CDR3 reads CASSRYTTGELFF. Here the CDR3 DNA reads TGTGCCAGTAGTAGGTACACCACCGGGGAGCTGTTTTTT.